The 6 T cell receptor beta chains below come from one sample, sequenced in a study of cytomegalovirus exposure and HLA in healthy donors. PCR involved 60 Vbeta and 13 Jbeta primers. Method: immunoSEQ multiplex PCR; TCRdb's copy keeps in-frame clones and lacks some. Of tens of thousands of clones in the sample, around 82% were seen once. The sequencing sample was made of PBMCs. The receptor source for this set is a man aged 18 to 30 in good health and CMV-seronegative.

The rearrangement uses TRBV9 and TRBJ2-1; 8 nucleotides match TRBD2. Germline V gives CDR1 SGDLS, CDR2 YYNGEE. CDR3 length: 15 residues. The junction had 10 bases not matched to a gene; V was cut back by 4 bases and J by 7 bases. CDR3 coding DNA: TGTGCCAGCAGCCGGGAGGGACGGACCTTAAATGAGCAGTTCTTC. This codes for CASSREGRTLNEQFF.

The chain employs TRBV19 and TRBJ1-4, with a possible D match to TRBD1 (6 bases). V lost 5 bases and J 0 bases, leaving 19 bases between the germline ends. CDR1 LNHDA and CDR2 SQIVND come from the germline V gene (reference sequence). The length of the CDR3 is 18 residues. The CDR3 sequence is CASSLNRVSMSTNEKLFF. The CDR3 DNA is TGTGCCAGTAGTCTTAACAGGGTATCAATGTCAACTAATGAAAAACTGTTTTTT.

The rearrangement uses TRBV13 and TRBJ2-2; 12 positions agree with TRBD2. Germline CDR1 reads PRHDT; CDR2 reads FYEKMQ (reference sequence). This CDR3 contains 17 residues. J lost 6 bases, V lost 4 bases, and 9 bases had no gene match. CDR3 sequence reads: CASSSRLAGVSAGELFF. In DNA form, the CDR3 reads TGTGCCAGCAGCTCCCGACTAGCGGGGGTTAGCGCCGGGGAGCTGTTTTTT.

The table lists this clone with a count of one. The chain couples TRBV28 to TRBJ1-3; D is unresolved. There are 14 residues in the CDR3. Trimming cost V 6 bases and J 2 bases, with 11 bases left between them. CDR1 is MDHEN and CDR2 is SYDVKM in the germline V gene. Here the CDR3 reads CASRSSLTGNTIYF. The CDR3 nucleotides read TGTGCCAGCAGAAGTAGTCTTACTGGAAACACCATATATTTT.

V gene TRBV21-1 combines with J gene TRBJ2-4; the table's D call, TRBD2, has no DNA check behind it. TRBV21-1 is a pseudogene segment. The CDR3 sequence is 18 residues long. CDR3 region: CASSKGTRGLLAKNIQYF. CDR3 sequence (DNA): TGTGCCAGCAGCAAAGGGACTAGGGGACTCCTTGCCAAAAACATTCAGTACTTC.

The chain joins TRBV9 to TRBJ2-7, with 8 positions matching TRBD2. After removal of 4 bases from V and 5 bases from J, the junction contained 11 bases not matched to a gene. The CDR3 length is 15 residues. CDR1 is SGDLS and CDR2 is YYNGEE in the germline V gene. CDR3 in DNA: TGTGCCAGCAGCAGAGACGGCGGGAGGTTCAACGAGCAGTACTTC. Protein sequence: CASSRDGGRFNEQYF.